This T cell receptor beta chain was retrieved from a study of T cells in Graves' hyperthyroidism and ophthalmopathy. Germline V gene data show CDR1 as MNHNS and CDR2 as SASEGT. V was pared by 6 bases and J by 6 bases, with 12 bases of the junction left unmatched. The CDR3 is 16 residues long. In its sample, this clonotype was seen many times. Amplification of TCR beta CDR3 regions was performed using RNA transcripts as template. The primer set for the first-round RT-PCR of the TCR CDR3 was HTBI. TCRdb re-called the multiplex PCR reads with MiXCR, one entry per CDR3 protein. The sample holds roughly 740,000 distinct CDR3 sequences, about a sixth seen once.

This TCR came from a man between 18 and 35 years old with Graves' hyperthyroidism. The V call is TRBV6-1, the J call TRBJ2-7, with 12 bases fitting TRBD1. The sequenced sample was blood. Here the CDR3 reads CASSPWGDRGQSEQYF. The DNA for the CDR3 is TGTGCCAGCAGCCCCTGGGGGGACAGGGGGCAAAGCGAGCAGTACTTC.